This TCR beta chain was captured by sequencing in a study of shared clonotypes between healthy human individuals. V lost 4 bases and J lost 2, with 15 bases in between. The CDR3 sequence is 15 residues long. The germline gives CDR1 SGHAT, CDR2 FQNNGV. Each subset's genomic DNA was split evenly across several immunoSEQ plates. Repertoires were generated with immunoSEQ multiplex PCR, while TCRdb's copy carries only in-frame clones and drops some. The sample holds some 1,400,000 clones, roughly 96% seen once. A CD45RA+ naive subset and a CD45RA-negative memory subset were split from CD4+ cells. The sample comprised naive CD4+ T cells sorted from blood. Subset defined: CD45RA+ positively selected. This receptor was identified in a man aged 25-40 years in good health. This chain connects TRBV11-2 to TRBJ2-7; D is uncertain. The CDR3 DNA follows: TGTGCCAGCAGCTCCCTCCGGGCCCTACCCTACGAGCAGTACTTC. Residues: CASSSLRALPYEQYF.